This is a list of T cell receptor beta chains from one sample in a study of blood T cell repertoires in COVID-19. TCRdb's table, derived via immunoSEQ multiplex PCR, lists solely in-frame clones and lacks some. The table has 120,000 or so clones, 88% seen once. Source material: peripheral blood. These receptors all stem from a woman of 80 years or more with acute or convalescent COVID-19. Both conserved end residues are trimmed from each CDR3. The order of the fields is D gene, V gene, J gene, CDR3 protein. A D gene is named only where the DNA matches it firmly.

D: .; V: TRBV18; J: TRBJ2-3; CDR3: ASALELAGSDTQY
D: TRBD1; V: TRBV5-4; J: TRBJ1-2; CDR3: ASSEPLGQGNYGYT
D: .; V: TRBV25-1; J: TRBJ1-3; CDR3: ASSEYELNTIY
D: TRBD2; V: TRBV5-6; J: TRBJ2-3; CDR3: ASSLGLAGSTDTQY
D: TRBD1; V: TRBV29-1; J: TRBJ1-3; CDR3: SVGTGTGMSGNTIY
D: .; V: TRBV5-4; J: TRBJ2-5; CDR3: ASSLALTSLRGQETQY
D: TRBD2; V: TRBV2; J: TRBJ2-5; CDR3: ASQLAGPLGETQY
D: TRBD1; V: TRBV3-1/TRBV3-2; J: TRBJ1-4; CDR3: ASSLGQGDEKLF
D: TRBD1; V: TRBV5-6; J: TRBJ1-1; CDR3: ASSFYRWTGETEAF
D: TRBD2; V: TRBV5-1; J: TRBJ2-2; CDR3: ASSLVGGGSTGELF
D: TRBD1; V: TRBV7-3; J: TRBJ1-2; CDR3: ASSPTGGTANYGYT
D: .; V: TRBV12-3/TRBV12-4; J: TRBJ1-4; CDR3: ASGGERGEKLF
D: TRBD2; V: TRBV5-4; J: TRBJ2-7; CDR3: ASSPQTIAGSSYEQY
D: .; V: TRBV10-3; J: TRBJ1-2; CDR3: AISQGSGYT
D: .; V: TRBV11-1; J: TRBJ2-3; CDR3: ASSLSPNFADTQY
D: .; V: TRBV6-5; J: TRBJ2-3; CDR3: ASRSRALEGNTQY
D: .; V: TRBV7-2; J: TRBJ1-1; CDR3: ASSPGRSNTEAF
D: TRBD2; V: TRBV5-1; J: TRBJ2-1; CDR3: ASSSPGLAINEQF
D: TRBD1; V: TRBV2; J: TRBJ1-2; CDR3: ASRLIRDRVVGKSYGYT
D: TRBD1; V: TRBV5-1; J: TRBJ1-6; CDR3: ASSLSGGDSPLH
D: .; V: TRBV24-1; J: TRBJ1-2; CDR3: ATSQVSGGYT
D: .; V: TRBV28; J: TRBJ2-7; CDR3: ASITGGVATSSYEQY
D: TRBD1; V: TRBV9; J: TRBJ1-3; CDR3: ASSVLQGAGNTIY
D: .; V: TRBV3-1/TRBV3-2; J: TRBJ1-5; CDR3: ASSQDGQSPQH